The 27 T cell receptor beta chains listed next were all sequenced from one sample in a study of blood T cell repertoires in COVID-19. Assay: immunoSEQ multiplex PCR; the TCRdb copy retains only in-frame clones and omits some. The sample has about 140,000 clones; around 84% are singletons. Sequencing was performed on peripheral blood. The receptors originated from a woman aged 55-69 years with acute or convalescent COVID-19.

The chain joins TRBV20-1 to TRBJ1-1; D is undetermined. This CDR3 contains 11 residues. The germline V gene encodes CDR1 DFQATT and CDR2 SNEGSKA (reference sequence). The chain's CDR3 is CSDGVNTEAFF. DNA of the CDR3: TGCAGCGACGGGGTCAACACTGAAGCTTTCTTT.

The chain combines TRBV9 with TRBJ2-3; 15 positions agree with TRBD2. V lost 4 bases to trimming and J lost 4 bases; unmatched junction nucleotides: 10. The CDR3 is made up of 18 amino acids. Germline CDR1 reads SGDLS; CDR2 reads YYNGEE. The chain's CDR3 is CASSISGTSGGRPDTQYF. CDR3 DNA: TGTGCCAGCAGCATTTCCGGGACTAGCGGGGGGCGTCCAGATACGCAGTATTTT.

The chain couples TRBV9 to TRBJ2-5; the D gene is possibly TRBD2 (6 bases). The germline V gene encodes CDR1 SGDLS and CDR2 YYNGEE. The CDR3 has 15 residues. V was shortened by 2 bases and J by 0 bases, with 11 bases between the two germline ends. The CDR3 spells CASSVGGSNQETQYF. Here the CDR3 DNA reads TGTGCCAGCAGCGTGGGGGGAAGCAACCAAGAGACCCAGTACTTC.

The CDR3 DNA is TGTGCCAGCAGTTGGTTCGGACAGGCCAGCGAGCAGTACTTC. Protein sequence: CASSWFGQASEQYF. The chain employs TRBV28 and TRBJ2-7; 7 bases map to TRBD1. The CDR3 is 14 residues long. With V trimmed by 4 bases and J by 6 bases, 9 bases remained unmatched. Germline V gene sequence: CDR1 MDHEN, CDR2 SYDVKM.

The sample holds a few counts of this clone. This sequence joins TRBV14 and TRBJ1-2, with TRBD1 identical over 10 bases. This CDR3 is built from 13 residues. Trimming removed 6 bases from V and 6 bases from J; junction bases left unmatched: 4. CDR1 SGHDN and CDR2 FVKESK come from the germline V gene. The CDR3 bases are TGTGCCAGCAGAATTGGACAGGGGGATGGCTACACCTTC. This codes for CASRIGQGDGYTF.

The chain combines TRBV7-3 with TRBJ2-1, with 12 bases lining up with TRBD2. The germline CDR1 and CDR2 sequences are SGHTA and FQGTGA. This CDR3 is 16 amino acids long. With V trimmed by 5 bases and J by 6 bases, 8 bases remained unmatched. The CDR3 DNA sequence: TGTGCCAGCAGCCTCCGGACTAGCGGGGCTTCCAATGAGCAGTTCTTC. This gives the protein CASSLRTSGASNEQFF.

This chain links TRBV11-3 with TRBJ1-1; D gene uncertain. Germline assignment: CDR1 SGHNT and CDR2 YENEEA. The CDR3 has 15 amino acids. V was clipped by 1 base and J by 2 bases, with 11 bases between them. The DNA of the CDR3 is TGTGCCAGCAGCTTAGCACCGGGAGACAACACTGAAGCTTTCTTT. Translated, it gives CASSLAPGDNTEAFF.

The chain employs TRBV10-1 and TRBJ2-1, with D possibly matching TRBD2 (6 bases). V shed 6 bases and J shed 6 bases, with 12 bases lying between them. CDR1 and CDR2 (germline): WNHNN, SYGVQD (reference sequence). This CDR3 spans 13 amino acids. The CDR3 DNA is TGCGCCAGCAGCGAACTAGCTAGCAATGAGCAGTTCTTC. It translates to CASSELASNEQFF.

The V and J genes are TRBV30 and TRBJ2-5; possibly TRBD2 for D (6 bases). The V and J ends lost 3 bases and 1 base respectively, with 9 bases between them. Germline loops: CDR1 GTSNPN, CDR2 SVGIG (reference sequence). This CDR3 region has 13 residues. The CDR3 DNA reads as TGTGCCTGGAGCCAGGGACTCCAAGAGACCCAGTACTTC. This translates into CAWSQGLQETQYF.

This chain joins TRBV2 and TRBJ1-5, with 8 nucleotides matching TRBD1. The CDR3 totals 13 residues. Per the germline V gene, CDR1 is SNHLY and CDR2 is FYNNEI. With 8 bases clipped from V and 9 bases from J, the junction kept 9 bases outside the gene matches. This chain's CDR3 is CASAETGVSPQHF. In DNA form, the CDR3 reads TGTGCCAGCGCCGAGACAGGGGTCTCGCCCCAGCATTTT.

There are a few counts of this clone. The DNA of the CDR3 is TGTGCCAGCTCACCAGGAGTTAATGAGCAGTTCTTC. Protein sequence: CASSPGVNEQFF. This chain joins TRBV18 and TRBJ2-1; D call uncertain. CDR1 and CDR2 from the germline V gene are KGHSH and LQKENI. This CDR3 spans 12 amino acids. Trimming took off 2 bases at V and 7 bases at J, with 6 bases between the two ends.

The gene calls are TRBV6-2 or TRBV6-3 and TRBJ1-1, with D tentatively TRBD1 (5 bases). V was shortened by 2 bases and J by 6 bases, with 13 bases between the two germline ends. Germline values: CDR1 MNHEY, CDR2 SVGEGT. The CDR3 is made up of 14 amino acids. CDR3 protein: CASSYDSLRAEAFF. Written as DNA, the CDR3 is TGTGCCAGCAGTTACGACAGTCTGCGCGCTGAAGCTTTCTTT.

This chain joins TRBV21-1 and TRBJ1-1; the table gives TRBD1 as D, unverified against the DNA. TRBV21-1 is deemed a pseudogene. The CDR3 runs to 15 residues. CDR3 protein: CASSKVDSLNTEAFF. The CDR3 region has the DNA TGTGCCAGCAGCAAAGTCGACAGTCTGAACACTGAAGCTTTCTTT.

The V and J genes are TRBV9 and TRBJ2-1, with TRBD2 identical over 9 bases. Germline V lookup: CDR1 SGDLS, CDR2 YYNGEE. The CDR3 consists of 15 residues. After removal of 0 bases from V and 5 bases from J, the junction contained 3 bases not matched to a gene. The CDR3 loop reads CASSVGGGVNNEQFF. Written as DNA, the CDR3 is TGTGCCAGCAGCGTAGGCGGGGGGGTAAACAATGAGCAGTTCTTC.

The CDR3 spells CASSLFTRGHRNSPLHF. In DNA, the CDR3 is TGTGCCAGCAGCCTATTTACCCGGGGACACCGGAATTCACCCCTCCACTTT. The V gene is TRBV28, the J gene TRBJ1-6, with D possibly TRBD1 on 6 matching bases. V was pared by 6 bases and J by 7 bases, with 22 bases between. In germline, CDR1 is MDHEN, CDR2 SYDVKM. The CDR3 length is 17 residues.

The chain has TRBV11-3 and TRBJ2-1, with 8 bases that match TRBD2. With 1 base clipped from V and 3 bases from J, the junction kept 8 bases outside the gene matches. The CDR3 is 17 amino acids. Germline CDR1 and CDR2: SGHNT and YENEEA. CDR3 protein: CASSLVGGGYYYNEQFF. CDR3 in DNA: TGTGCCAGCAGCTTAGTCGGCGGGGGGTACTACTACAATGAGCAGTTCTTC.

The chain couples TRBV28 to TRBJ2-7; TRBD2 matches at 11 bases. The V gene end was trimmed by 6 bases and the J gene end by 4 bases; junction bases not matched to a gene: 11. This CDR3 has 16 amino acids. Germline V gives CDR1 MDHEN, CDR2 SYDVKM. The CDR3 sequence: CASSSPASSGGYEQYF. The CDR3, as DNA: TGTGCCAGCAGCTCCCCGGCGTCTAGCGGGGGGTACGAGCAGTACTTC.

The chain has TRBV6-6 and TRBJ2-1, with a tentative D call TRBD1 (6 bases). Germline V gene lookup returns CDR1 MNHNY and CDR2 SVGAGI (reference sequence). CDR3 size: 15 residues. V was clipped by 5 bases and J by 0 bases, with 11 bases between them. Here the CDR3 DNA reads TGTGCCAGCAGTCGATCCAGGGGCTCCTACAATGAGCAGTTCTTC. This sequence encodes CASSRSRGSYNEQFF.

V gene TRBV5-1 combines with J gene TRBJ2-7, with 14 bases that match TRBD2. The CDR3 spans 16 residues. Germline V lookup: CDR1 SGHRS, CDR2 YFSETQ. Trimming removed 4 bases from V and 3 bases from J; junction bases left unmatched: 6. The CDR3 here is CASSPGGTSGGYEQYF. CDR3 sequence (DNA): TGCGCCAGCAGCCCTGGGGGGACTAGCGGGGGCTACGAGCAGTACTTC.

This chain connects TRBV28 to TRBJ2-3; TRBD2 might be the D (5 bases). CDR1 is MDHEN, CDR2 SYDVKM, per germline. Trimming removed 2 bases from V and 0 bases from J, with 9 bases in between. The CDR3 is 15 amino acids. Here the CDR3 DNA reads TGTGCCAGCAGTTTACTCGGACTGAGCACAGATACGCAGTATTTT. Its protein product is CASSLLGLSTDTQYF.

The chain joins TRBV3-1 (or the pseudogene TRBV3-2) to TRBJ2-7, with TRBD2 matching over 7 bases. The CDR3 covers 18 residues. The junction had 18 bases not matched to a gene; V was cut back by 4 bases and J by 3 bases. Germline V CDR1 and CDR2: LGHDT, YNNKEL (reference sequence). The CDR3 DNA sequence: TGTGCCAGCAGCCCTTGGTACTCGGGGGGAGACCCTCGCTACGAGCAGTACTTC. It codes for CASSPWYSGGDPRYEQYF.

This clone was picked up a small number of times. This chain links TRBV18 with TRBJ2-7, with TRBD1 matching 9 bases. The germline V gene encodes CDR1 KGHSH and CDR2 LQKENI. V trimming: 3 bases; J trimming: 6 bases; junction bases outside the gene matches: 3. The CDR3 has 13 amino acids. The CDR3 sequence is CASSPGQGGEQYF. In nucleotides, the CDR3 is TGTGCCAGCTCACCGGGACAGGGCGGCGAGCAGTACTTC.

This clone was found once. This sequence joins TRBV5-1 and TRBJ1-4; the match to TRBD1 covers 7 bases. The CDR3 has 15 residues. Germline V gives CDR1 SGHRS, CDR2 YFSETQ. V shed 4 bases, J shed 3 bases, and the junction held 6 bases outside the gene matches. The CDR3 region has the DNA TGCGCCAGCAGCCCGAGGGACAGCTCTAATGAAAAACTGTTTTTT. This codes for CASSPRDSSNEKLFF.

The V call is TRBV6-2 or TRBV6-3, the J call TRBJ2-6; 8 bases align to TRBD1. Germline V gene lookup returns CDR1 MNHEY and CDR2 SVGEGT. This CDR3 comprises 22 residues. V gave up 6 bases and J gave up 1 base; unmatched junction bases: 23. This CDR3 is CASSLRLPGQDRWTSGANVLTF. CDR3 DNA: TGTGCCAGCAGCCTGCGCCTCCCGGGACAGGATAGGTGGACGTCTGGGGCCAACGTCCTGACTTTC.

The chain is built from TRBV5-1 and TRBJ1-2, with 9 bases matching TRBD1. The CDR3 sequence is 17 residues long. Per germline, CDR1 SGHRS and CDR2 YFSETQ. V lost 1 base and J lost 8; bases outside the gene matches: 15. The chain's CDR3 is CASSLSGTGQRRGGYTF. In nucleotides, the CDR3 is TGCGCCAGCAGCTTGTCCGGGACAGGGCAACGTCGAGGAGGCTACACCTTC.

The rearrangement links TRBV19 to TRBJ1-5; D might be TRBD1 (6 bases). Between the trimmed V and J ends, which lost 4 bases and 7 bases, there was a span of 8 bases. The CDR3 is made up of 12 amino acids. Looked up from germline, CDR1 is LNHDA and CDR2 is SQIVND (reference sequence). The CDR3 nucleotides are TGTGCCAGTAGTAGGGGGGGCCAGCCCCAGCATTTT. Residues: CASSRGGQPQHF. Combining the CDR3 with reference TRBV19 and TRBJ1-5 gives the whole variable domain DGGITQSPKYLFRKEGQNVTLSCEQNLNHDAMYWYRQDPGQGLRLIYYSQIVNDFQKGDIAEGYSVSREKKESFPLTVTSAQKNPTAFYLCASSRGGQPQHFGDGTRLSIL.

The chain combines TRBV3-1 (or the pseudogene TRBV3-2) with TRBJ2-2; 9 bases match TRBD2. V lost 4 bases, J lost 7 bases, and 4 bases stayed unmatched. CDR1 LGHDT and CDR2 YNNKEL come from the germline V gene (reference sequence). CDR3 length equals 14 residues. CDR3 sequence: CASSPGTSRGELFF. The CDR3 DNA is TGTGCCAGCAGCCCCGGGACTAGCCGCGGGGAGCTGTTTTTT.